One sample yielded the 17 T cell receptor beta chains listed below, sequenced in a study of T cell responses to AZD1222 COVID-19 vaccine. Measured with immunoSEQ multiplex PCR; TCRdb has only the in-frame clones, and not every one. The table includes 150,000 to 200,000 clones, 90% detected once. The sample in question was peripheral blood, obtained on day 0 of AZD1222 vaccination. The receptors derive from an adult in good health.

This sequence joins TRBV19 and TRBJ2-3; 9 positions match TRBD1. Per germline, CDR1 LNHDA and CDR2 SQIVND (reference sequence). CDR3 length equals 15 residues. The J segment lost 4 bases and the V segment lost 5 bases, leaving 7 bases of the junction unmatched. CDR3 nucleotides: TGTGCCAGTAGTGGGGGGGACAGGGTCTCAGATACGCAGTATTTT. This translates into CASSGGDRVSDTQYF. Combining the CDR3 with reference TRBV19 and TRBJ2-3 gives the whole variable domain DGGITQSPKYLFRKEGQNVTLSCEQNLNHDAMYWYRQDPGQGLRLIYYSQIVNDFQKGDIAEGYSVSREKKESFPLTVTSAQKNPTAFYLCASSGGDRVSDTQYFGPGTRLTVL.

This clone was seen more than once but under ten times. The chain links TRBV5-4 to TRBJ2-2; no reliable D call. This CDR3 is 18 amino acids long. The V gene lost 0 bases and the J gene lost 0 bases, with 15 bases spanning the gap. Germline V gives CDR1 SGHNT, CDR2 YYREEE (reference sequence). The chain's CDR3 is CASSLASLRSANTGELFF. The DNA of the CDR3 is TGTGCCAGCAGCTTGGCCTCTTTGCGGTCGGCGAACACCGGGGAGCTGTTTTTT.

This clone was seen only once. The chain employs TRBV5-5 and TRBJ1-2, with 10 bases that match TRBD1. Germline trimming cut 2 bases from V and 0 bases from J; bases unmatched to any gene: 7. The CDR3 is made up of 17 amino acids. CDR1 SGHKS and CDR2 YYEKEE come from the germline V gene (reference sequence). CDR3 protein: CASSFIPGQGPNYGYTF. Here the CDR3 DNA reads TGTGCCAGCAGCTTTATACCGGGACAGGGGCCTAACTATGGCTACACCTTC.

This clone came up a few times. The CDR3 spells CATSSGQGGQPQHF. CDR3 nucleotide sequence: TGTGCCACCAGCTCAGGACAGGGAGGTCAGCCCCAGCATTTT. The rearrangement joins TRBV15 to TRBJ1-5; 8 nucleotides align to TRBD1. Germline trimming cut 5 bases from V and 6 bases from J; bases unmatched to any gene: 6. The CDR3 runs to 14 residues. CDR1 and CDR2 (germline): LNHNV, YYDKDF (reference sequence).

The rearrangement uses TRBV27 and TRBJ2-1; 9 nucleotides line up with TRBD2. The junction had 7 bases not matched to a gene; V was cut back by 3 bases and J by 7 bases. Germline lookup yields CDR1 MNHEY and CDR2 SMNVEV (reference sequence). The CDR3 totals 15 residues. CDR3 in DNA: TGTGCCAGCAGTTTGGGGCGGGGGGGCCAAAATGAGCAGTTCTTC. It translates to CASSLGRGGQNEQFF.

The rearrangement joins TRBV6-5 to TRBJ2-2, with D tentatively TRBD2 (5 bases). V was pared by 5 bases and J by 3 bases, with 10 bases between. CDR3 length: 14 amino acids. CDR1 MNHEY and CDR2 SVGAGI come from the germline V gene. The CDR3 DNA sequence: TGTGCCAGCAGTCACCTCGGGGACACCGGGGAGCTGTTTTTT. Translation: CASSHLGDTGELFF.

The gene calls are TRBV3-1 (or the pseudogene TRBV3-2) and TRBJ2-5; 9 bases are a match to TRBD2. CDR1 and CDR2 (germline): LGHDT, YNNKEL (reference sequence). This CDR3 is built from 16 residues. The junction had 12 bases not matched to a gene; V was cut back by 6 bases and J by 4 bases. The CDR3 sequence: CASSIGAGGPVETQYF. The CDR3, as DNA: TGTGCCAGCAGTATCGGGGCGGGGGGGCCCGTAGAGACCCAGTACTTC.

The rearrangement joins TRBV7-9 to TRBJ1-1, with 7 bases fitting TRBD1. Germline V CDR1 and CDR2: SEHNR, FQNEAQ (reference sequence). The ends lost 3 bases at V and 1 base at J; junction bases unmatched: 2. The CDR3 covers 14 residues. Here the CDR3 reads CASSLYRGNTEAFF. The CDR3 DNA reads as TGTGCCAGCAGCTTGTACAGGGGGAACACTGAAGCTTTCTTT.

This rearrangement joins TRBV6-5 to TRBJ1-1; D remains unclear. V lost 3 bases and J lost 1, with 9 bases in between. The CDR3 sequence is 14 residues long. Germline V gives CDR1 MNHEY, CDR2 SVGAGI. The DNA for the CDR3 is TGTGCCAGCAGTTATTCCGGCAGGAACACTGAAGCTTTCTTT. Amino acids: CASSYSGRNTEAFF.

The chain employs TRBV9 and TRBJ1-3; no definite D call. The CDR3 is 15 amino acids. With 0 bases removed from V and 0 bases from J, the gap between germline ends came to 7 bases. Germline CDR1 is SGDLS and CDR2 is YYNGEE. In nucleotides, the CDR3 is TGTGCCAGCAGCGTAGGACGGATCTCTGGAAACACCATATATTTT. As protein: CASSVGRISGNTIYF.

The V gene is TRBV4-3, the J gene TRBJ2-2, with D maybe TRBD2 (5 bases). CDR1 and CDR2 from the germline V gene are LGHNA and YSLEER. The CDR3 is 17 residues long. Trimming took off 0 bases at V and 0 bases at J, with 11 bases between the two ends. CDR3: CASSQDPAGANTGELFF. For the CDR3, the DNA is TGCGCCAGCAGCCAAGATCCCGCGGGCGCGAACACCGGGGAGCTGTTTTTT.

This chain uses TRBV18 with TRBJ2-7, with 7 nucleotides matching TRBD1. Germline CDR1 and CDR2: KGHSH and LQKENI. The CDR3 covers 14 residues. The V and J ends lost 3 bases and 2 bases, in that order; junction bases with no gene match: 4. CDR3 protein: CASSPDRVPYEQYF. The CDR3 DNA follows: TGTGCCAGCTCACCTGACAGGGTCCCCTACGAGCAGTACTTC.

The gene calls are TRBV9 and TRBJ2-3; 8 bases line up with TRBD2. Germline V gene data show CDR1 as SGDLS and CDR2 as YYNGEE. This CDR3 has 16 residues. J was trimmed by 6 bases and V by 3 bases; bases with no gene match: 12. CDR3 in amino acids: CASSAGVAGSWDTQYF. DNA of the CDR3: TGTGCCAGCAGCGCTGGGGTAGCGGGGTCCTGGGATACGCAGTATTTT.

This clone was counted a single time. Other DNA sequences in the sample encode the same CDR3. This chain links TRBV3-1 (or the pseudogene TRBV3-2) with TRBJ1-2; D is unclear. Germline V lookup: CDR1 LGHDT, CDR2 YNNKEL (reference sequence). CDR3 length equals 14 residues. Trimming cost V 4 bases and J 2 bases, with 11 bases left between them. The CDR3, as DNA: TGTGCCAGCAGCCCCCGCCAGGCCAACTATGGCTACACCTTC. Its protein is CASSPRQANYGYTF.

The V call is TRBV7-9, the J call TRBJ2-2; D perhaps matches TRBD2 (6 bases). Trimming removed 5 bases from V and 5 bases from J, with 15 bases in between. The CDR3 contains 15 residues. Germline assignment: CDR1 SEHNR and CDR2 FQNEAQ (reference sequence). CDR3 region: CASSPSRGGTGELFF. CDR3 bases: TGTGCCAGCAGCCCATCCCGGGGAGGAACCGGGGAGCTGTTTTTT.

The rearrangement uses TRBV19 and TRBJ2-2, with a tentative D call TRBD2 (6 bases). The CDR3 loop spans 15 amino acids. Germline lookup yields CDR1 LNHDA and CDR2 SQIVND (reference sequence). The ends were cut back, 5 bases at V and 4 bases at J, with 14 bases in the middle. The CDR3 nucleotides are TGTGCCAGTAGTCGTAGGCAGGGACTCACCGGGGAGCTGTTTTTT. It translates to CASSRRQGLTGELFF.

This chain uses TRBV25-1 with TRBJ2-7; 7 nucleotides align to TRBD1. This CDR3 spans 14 amino acids. Germline V CDR1 and CDR2: MGHDK, SYGVNS. After removal of 5 bases from V and 2 bases from J, the junction contained 6 bases not matched to a gene. CDR3 residues: CASSLRQGPYEQYF. The CDR3 region has the DNA TGTGCCAGCAGTCTACGACAGGGACCCTACGAGCAGTACTTC.